This T cell receptor (beta chain) was recovered during a study of T cell changes during pregnancy in multiple sclerosis. Trimming cost V 2 bases and J 0 bases; bases outside gene matches: 4. CDR1 and CDR2 from the germline V gene are MNHNS and SASEGT. CDR3 size: 16 residues. Data came from immunoSEQ multiplex PCR; TCRdb stores just in-frame clones and leaves some out. The sample has 45,000 to 55,000 clones, around 92% seen once. The origin of this receptor is a female donor with multiple sclerosis, enrolled in a pregnancy study. This specimen was CD4+ T cells from peripheral blood mononuclear cells, taken after pregnancy. This chain links TRBV6-1 with TRBJ2-1; TRBD1 matches 7 bases. CDR3 protein: CASSERPGGSYNEQFF. DNA for the CDR3: TGTGCCAGCAGTGAACGGCCAGGGGGCTCCTACAATGAGCAGTTCTTC.